One sample yielded the 16 T cell receptor beta chains listed below, sequenced in a study of T-cell memory formation after mild COVID-19. TCRdb passed the 5' RACE reads through MiXCR, listing each CDR3 protein once. The sample yields under 110,000 distinct CDR3 sequences, about 15% seen once. The sequenced sample consisted of PBMCs or a T cell subset sorted from them (not recorded which). These receptor sequences come from an adult woman who had mild COVID-19 (a few samples of this study predate the infection). Cell type and time point are not known.

The chain has TRBV5-1 and TRBJ2-7, with TRBD2 matching over 13 bases. The junction had 8 bases not matched to a gene; V was cut back by 0 bases and J by 2 bases. There are 18 residues in the CDR3. CDR1 is SGHRS, CDR2 YFSETQ, per germline. CDR3: CASSLGLAGGRTTYEQYF. CDR3 DNA: TGCGCCAGCAGCTTGGGACTAGCGGGGGGACGAACCACCTACGAGCAGTACTTC.

The chain couples TRBV20-1 to TRBJ1-1; TRBD1 aligns across 9 bases. J gave up 11 bases and V 0 bases, and 7 bases lay outside the gene matches. This CDR3 is built from 13 residues. Germline-derived CDR1 and CDR2 are DFQATT and SNEGSKA (reference sequence). CDR3 residues: CSARELQGAVAFF. The CDR3 region has the DNA TGCAGTGCTAGAGAGTTACAGGGGGCGGTGGCTTTCTTT.

The chain uses TRBV11-2 and TRBJ2-7; 8 nucleotides line up with TRBD2. V lost 0 bases to trimming and J lost 3 bases; unmatched junction nucleotides: 19. This CDR3 region has 20 residues. Per the germline V gene, CDR1 is SGHAT and CDR2 is FQNNGV. The CDR3 spells CASSLDGGLERREDIYEQYF. DNA of the CDR3: TGTGCCAGCAGCTTAGATGGGGGACTAGAGCGCCGTGAGGATATCTACGAGCAGTACTTC.

This clonotype was recorded a few times. The chain employs TRBV27 and TRBJ2-1; no clear D. The CDR3 contains 18 residues. Trimming stripped 5 bases from V and 4 bases from J, with 24 bases between. CDR1 MNHEY and CDR2 SMNVEV come from the germline V gene (reference sequence). Written as DNA, the CDR3 is TGTGCCAGCAGTAGCCTGGACCGATCCTCAATAAATTACAATGAGCAGTTCTTC. This sequence encodes CASSSLDRSSINYNEQFF.

The chain recombines TRBV6-2 or TRBV6-3 with TRBJ1-1, with TRBD1 matching over 7 bases. The germline V gene has CDR1 MNHEY and CDR2 SVGEGT. Trimming took 5 bases from V and 4 from J; bases not matched to a gene: 7. The CDR3 sequence is 14 residues long. The CDR3 spells CASSAGQDPTEAFF. In DNA, the CDR3 is TGTGCCAGCAGTGCCGGACAGGATCCCACTGAAGCTTTCTTT.

V gene TRBV25-1 combines with J gene TRBJ2-5; D is uncertain. Trimming removed 2 bases from V and 5 bases from J, with 12 bases in between. There are 14 residues in the CDR3. Germline CDR1 is MGHDK and CDR2 is SYGVNS. CDR3 loop: CASSEQSSGETQYF. The CDR3 DNA reads as TGTGCCAGCAGTGAACAATCCTCTGGGGAGACCCAGTACTTC. The full variable domain, completed using reference TRBV25-1 and TRBJ2-5, is EADIYQTPRYLVIGTGKKITLECSQTMGHDKMYWYQQDPGMELHLIHYSYGVNSTEKGDLSSESTVSRIRTEHFPLTLESARPSHTSQYLCASSEQSSGETQYFGPGTRLLVL.

This clonotype occurred a few times. The chain recombines TRBV4-1 with TRBJ2-7; 7 positions match TRBD1. J lost 2 bases, V lost 0 bases, and 4 bases had no gene match. Germline V gives CDR1 MGHRA, CDR2 YSYEKL. The CDR3 covers 15 residues. The CDR3 sequence: CASSQDQGVPYEQYF. The DNA for the CDR3 is TGCGCCAGCAGCCAAGACCAGGGGGTACCCTACGAGCAGTACTTC.

The chain joins TRBV27 to TRBJ1-1; no clear D. V was shortened by 7 bases and J by 5 bases, with 20 bases between the two germline ends. The CDR3 is 15 amino acids. Germline CDR1 MNHEY, CDR2 SMNVEV (reference sequence). As DNA, the CDR3 is TGTGCCAGCAAGGTTGACGGGTTGGAGATGACTGAAGCTTTCTTT. Protein product: CASKVDGLEMTEAFF.

This clonotype appeared once. The chain has TRBV27 and TRBJ2-2, with no clear D. Per germline, CDR1 MNHEY and CDR2 SMNVEV (reference sequence). Trimming shortened V by 4 bases and J by 4 bases, and 7 bases separated the two germline ends. CDR3 length: 13 amino acids. The CDR3 sequence: CASSYYPTGELFF. In DNA, the CDR3 is TGTGCCAGCAGTTATTACCCCACCGGGGAGCTGTTTTTT.

The V and J genes are TRBV5-6 and TRBJ2-5; 7 bases are shared with TRBD2. The germline gives CDR1 SGHDT, CDR2 YYEEEE. This CDR3 contains 15 residues. Losses at the gene ends were 6 bases for V and 4 bases for J; bases not matched to a gene: 12. Here the CDR3 reads CASIPSLAAGETQYF. The CDR3 coding sequence is TGTGCCAGCATCCCCTCTCTAGCGGCGGGAGAGACCCAGTACTTC.

This clonotype occurred a few times. This chain connects TRBV20-1 to TRBJ1-1; D uncertain. The CDR3 length is 13 residues. V was shortened by 6 bases and J by 0 bases, with 11 bases between the two germline ends. The germline V gene has CDR1 DFQATT and CDR2 SNEGSKA (reference sequence). Here the CDR3 DNA reads TGCAGTGCCTCGCGAGGATTGAACACTGAAGCTTTCTTT. Translated, it gives CSASRGLNTEAFF.

This chain uses TRBV5-1 with TRBJ2-1; D is unresolved. CDR1 is SGHRS, CDR2 YFSETQ, per germline. There are 14 residues in the CDR3. Deletions cut 0 bases from V and 15 bases from J, with 19 bases between. DNA for the CDR3: TGCGCCAGCAGCTTGGCCTTTGCGGAAATCGACCCGTTCTTC. Translated, it gives CASSLAFAEIDPFF.

The V gene is TRBV7-3, the J gene TRBJ2-1, with D unclear. The germline V gene encodes CDR1 SGHTA and CDR2 FQGTGA. Trimming removed 0 bases from V and 0 bases from J, with 12 bases in between. The CDR3 has 17 residues. CDR3 sequence (DNA): TGTGCCAGCAGCTTAACCCGAGACCCGAGCTCCTACAATGAGCAGTTCTTC. This sequence encodes CASSLTRDPSSYNEQFF.

The genes are TRBV3-1 and TRBJ2-2; no reliable D call. This CDR3 spans 13 amino acids. Germline V gene sequence: CDR1 LGHDT, CDR2 YNNKEL (reference sequence). V dropped 2 bases and J dropped 4 bases, with 5 bases sitting between them. This chain's CDR3 is CASSQISTGELFF. CDR3 nucleotide sequence: TGTGCCAGCAGCCAAATTTCCACCGGGGAGCTGTTTTTT.

The chain has TRBV4-1 and TRBJ1-2; D unclear. The CDR3 is 13 amino acids. The germline gives CDR1 MGHRA, CDR2 YSYEKL. The germline V and J ends were trimmed by 1 base and 7 bases, with 10 bases remaining between them. CDR3 loop: CASSQAAGVGYTF. The CDR3 bases are TGCGCCAGCAGCCAAGCAGCTGGGGTTGGCTACACCTTC.

A few counts support this clonotype. The chain employs TRBV4-1 and TRBJ1-1; D is undetermined. This CDR3 has 14 residues. The V gene's germline CDR1 is MGHRA and CDR2 YSYEKL. The V end was cut by 1 base, the J end by 6 bases, with 12 bases between. The CDR3 coding sequence is TGCGCCAGCAGCCAAGGGCCTCCTGCCCCTGAAGCTTTCTTT. Its protein is CASSQGPPAPEAFF.